The present entry profiles one TCR beta chain with its context. The target antigen is unknown. The sample comes from a study of cytomegalovirus exposure and HLA in healthy donors. Study findings and constraints: Most TCR beta V segments were productive about 87% or about 30% of the time in an earlier analysis. Cytomegalovirus association was assigned to around 150 TCR beta chains. Whilst most TCR sequences proved rare, a subset of public TCRs occurred across many donors.

Germline CDR1 KGHSH, CDR2 LQKENI. Germline trimming cut 6 bases from V and 2 bases from J; bases unmatched to any gene: 1. This CDR3 comprises 13 residues. PCR primers comprised 60 Vbeta and 13 Jbeta primers. Sequencing was performed with immunoSEQ multiplex PCR; in TCRdb, only in-frame clones are kept and a portion is missing. The table records 120,000 to 150,000 clones, roughly 66% of them present only once. The chain combines TRBV18 with TRBJ1-3; 7 bases line up with TRBD1. What was sequenced was PBMCs. The receptor's source is a woman under 30 in good health and CMV-seronegative. CDR3 protein: CASSTGTGNTIYF. Written as DNA, the CDR3 is TGTGCCAGCTCGACAGGGACTGGAAACACCATATATTTT.